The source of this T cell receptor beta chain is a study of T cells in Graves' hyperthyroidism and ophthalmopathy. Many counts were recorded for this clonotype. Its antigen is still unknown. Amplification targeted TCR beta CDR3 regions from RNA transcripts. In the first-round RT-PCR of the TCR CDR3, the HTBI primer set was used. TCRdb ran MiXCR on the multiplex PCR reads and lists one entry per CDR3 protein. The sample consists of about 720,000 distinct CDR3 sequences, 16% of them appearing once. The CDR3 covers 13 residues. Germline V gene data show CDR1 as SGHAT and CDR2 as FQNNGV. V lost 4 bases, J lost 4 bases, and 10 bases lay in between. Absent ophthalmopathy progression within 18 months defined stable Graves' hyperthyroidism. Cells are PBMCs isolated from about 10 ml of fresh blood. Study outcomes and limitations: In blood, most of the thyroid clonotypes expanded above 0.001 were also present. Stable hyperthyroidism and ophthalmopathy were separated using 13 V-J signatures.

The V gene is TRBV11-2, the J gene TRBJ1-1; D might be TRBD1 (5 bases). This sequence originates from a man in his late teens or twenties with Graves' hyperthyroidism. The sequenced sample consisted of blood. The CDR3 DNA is TGTGCCAGCAGCTCCGGGGACTTCACTGAAGCTTTCTTT. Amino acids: CASSSGDFTEAFF.